The rows below give T cell receptor beta chains drawn from one sample of a study of shared clonotypes between healthy human individuals. Some clones are missing from TCRdb's copy, which holds only in-frame ones; the method was immunoSEQ multiplex PCR. The table records about 330,000 clones, about 74% of them present only once. The source material was memory CD4+ T cells sorted from blood. The source of these receptors is a young man in good health. Each CDR3 is given with its conserved first and last residue. Fields, in order: D gene, CDR3 length, V gene, J gene, clone size, CDR3 DNA, CDR3 protein. A D gene is named only where the DNA matches it firmly. Not every row has a clone size; where given, it reads once, few, many or a size class.

TRBD2	14	TRBV7-8	TRBJ2-2	few	TGTGCCAGCAGCTTGACTAGCGGGAGTGTTTCTAGGTTTTTT	CASSLTSGSVSRFF
.	13	TRBV29-1	TRBJ1-4	.	TGCAGCGTTGGAGGGGCAACTAATGAAAAACTGTTTTTT	CSVGGATNEKLFF
TRBD2	14	TRBV7-2	TRBJ2-1	.	TGTGCCAGCAGCGGTCTAGCGGGGTACAATGAGCAGTTCTTC	CASSGLAGYNEQFF
.	16	TRBV5-4	TRBJ1-1	.	TGTGCCAGCAGCTTATACTTGGGCGCGTCGAACACTGAAGCTTTCTTT	CASSLYLGASNTEAFF
.	16	TRBV10-2	TRBJ2-7	.	TGCGCCAGCAGTGAGTCGGGGTGGGACATCACCTACGAGCAGTACTTC	CASSESGWDITYEQYF
TRBD1	17	TRBV28	TRBJ1-4	.	TGTGCCAGCACCATACGACCCCGACAGGGGTTGGGTGAAAAACTGTTTTTT	CASTIRPRQGLGEKLFF
TRBD1	14	TRBV6-5	TRBJ1-1	once	TGTGCCAGCAGAAGACAGGGGGCCACCACTGAAGCTTTCTTT	CASRRQGATTEAFF
.	15	TRBV7-2	TRBJ1-2	.	TGTGCCAGCAGCTTCCGTCCAGGGGTATTCGATGGCTACACCTTC	CASSFRPGVFDGYTF
TRBD1	13	TRBV5-8	TRBJ2-7	.	TGTGCCAGCAGCTTCGGGACAGCATACGAGCAGTACTTC	CASSFGTAYEQYF
.	14	TRBV7-2	TRBJ2-7	.	TGTGCCAGCAGCTTACCCGGGATGCCATACGAGCAGTACTTC	CASSLPGMPYEQYF
.	12	TRBV7-2	TRBJ2-3	.	TGTGCCAGCAGCAGGGGTAGGGATACGCAGTATTTT	CASSRGRDTQYF
.	16	TRBV2	TRBJ1-5	.	TGTGCCAGCAGTGACCGGGGGGGCGGGCGAGGACAGCCCCAGCATTTT	CASSDRGGGRGQPQHF
.	15	TRBV7-7	TRBJ2-6	.	TGTGCCAGCAGCTTAGGGGGCTCTGGGGCCAACGTCCTGACTTTC	CASSLGGSGANVLTF
.	15	TRBV7-8	TRBJ1-4	.	TGTGCCAGCAGCTTATCTGGGGGCTTGAGCGAAAAACTGTTTTTT	CASSLSGGLSEKLFF
.	14	TRBV7-6	TRBJ1-1	.	TGTGCCAGCAGCTTTTCGGGGGCGTCCACTGAAGCTTTCTTT	CASSFSGASTEAFF
.	16	TRBV6-6	TRBJ1-1	.	TGTGCCAGCGTAAATAGGGCAGGGGAGCCGAACACTGAAGCTTTCTTT	CASVNRAGEPNTEAFF
TRBD2	14	TRBV5-5	TRBJ2-7	.	TGTGCCAGCCTTTTGGGACTAGCGGGCTACGAGCAGTACTTC	CASLLGLAGYEQYF
.	13	TRBV11-3	TRBJ2-3	.	TGTGCCAGCAGCCCGAGGGGCACAGATACGCAGTATTTT	CASSPRGTDTQYF
.	15	TRBV28	TRBJ2-7	.	TGTGCCAGCAGTTTTAGCGGAGGCAACTCCTACGAGCAGTACTTC	CASSFSGGNSYEQYF
.	16	TRBV14	TRBJ2-7	.	TGTGCCAGCAGCCAAGATGGTCGAGGGACCTCCTACGAGCAGTACTTC	CASSQDGRGTSYEQYF
.	14	TRBV28	TRBJ1-5	few	TGTGCCAGCAGTCCTCACACCGGCAATCAGCCCCAGCATTTT	CASSPHTGNQPQHF
TRBD1	12	TRBV18	TRBJ2-1	.	TGTGCCAGCTCATGGGACAGCTTAAGCGGGTTCTTC	CASSWDSLSGFF
.	12	TRBV2	TRBJ2-3	.	TGTGCCAGCAGTGAAATCTCGGATACGCAGTATTTT	CASSEISDTQYF
.	13	TRBV9	TRBJ2-3	.	TGTGCCAGCAGCGCCCAACTCGGGGAGACGCAGTATTTT	CASSAQLGETQYF
.	13	TRBV19	TRBJ1-2	few	TGTGCCAGTAGTATTGCGGCTGCGCCTGGCTACACCTTC	CASSIAAAPGYTF
.	11	TRBV10-3	TRBJ1-2	.	TGTGCCATCGGAGGGGTTCGAAGCTACACCTTC	CAIGGVRSYTF
.	14	TRBV30	TRBJ2-1	.	TGTGCCTCCGAACGGGGTCCAGTGTTCAATGAGCAGTTCTTC	CASERGPVFNEQFF
TRBD2	17	TRBV2	TRBJ2-2	once	TGTGCCAGCAGTGAAGCGCCCAGCGGGAGGGCCGTCGGGGAGCTGTTTTTT	CASSEAPSGRAVGELFF
.	15	TRBV7-9	TRBJ2-3	.	TGTGCCAGCAGCTTAGCGTCCCAGAACACAGATACGCAGTATTTT	CASSLASQNTDTQYF
TRBD2	17	TRBV9	TRBJ2-3	.	TGTGCCAGCAGCGCAGGACTAGCGGGAGGTGGGGCAGATACGCAGTATTTT	CASSAGLAGGGADTQYF
TRBD1	15	TRBV5-1	TRBJ2-5	.	TGCGCCAGCAGCTTCCGGACAGGCCCGCAAGAGACCCAGTACTTC	CASSFRTGPQETQYF
.	14	TRBV7-8	TRBJ2-7	many	TGTGCCAGCCGACTTGGGAGCCCTCGGGACGAGCAGTACTTC	CASRLGSPRDEQYF
TRBD1	16	TRBV28	TRBJ2-5	.	TGTGCCAGCAGCCTCTGGGGACAGGGGGCGGAAGAGACCCAGTACTTC	CASSLWGQGAEETQYF
.	14	TRBV6-5	TRBJ2-5	.	TGTGCCAGCAGTTACTCGTGGCGGAGCCCGACCCAGTACTTC	CASSYSWRSPTQYF
TRBD1	15	TRBV28	TRBJ1-2	.	TGTGCCAGCAGTCTCGTGGACAGGGCTGGTTTGGGCTACACCTTC	CASSLVDRAGLGYTF